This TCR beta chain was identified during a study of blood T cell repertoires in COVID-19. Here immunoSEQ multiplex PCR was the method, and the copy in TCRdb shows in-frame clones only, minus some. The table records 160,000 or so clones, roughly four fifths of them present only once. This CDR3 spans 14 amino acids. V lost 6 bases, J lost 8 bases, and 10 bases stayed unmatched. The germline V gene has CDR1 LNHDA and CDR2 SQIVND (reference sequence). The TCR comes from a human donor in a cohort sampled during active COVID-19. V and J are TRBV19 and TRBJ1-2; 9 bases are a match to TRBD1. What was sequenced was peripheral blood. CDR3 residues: CASSPSQGAGGYTF. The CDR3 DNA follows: TGTGCCAGTAGCCCCTCACAGGGGGCAGGCGGCTACACCTTC.